The T cell receptor (beta chain) under discussion was sequenced for a study of shared clonotypes between healthy human individuals. Whole-study findings and limits: Sampling was confined to blood; repertoires within tissues likely differ.

Profiling relied on immunoSEQ multiplex PCR, and the TCRdb table lists in-frame clones only, not all of them. The sample contains approximately 1.5 million clones, 98% of which appear only once. A note on this clone: What it binds is not known.

There are 16 residues in the CDR3. Germline V gives CDR1 SGHVS, CDR2 FQNEAQ. Unmatched junction bases numbered 11, after V lost 1 base and J lost 6 bases. Sequencing was done on a sample of naive CD4+ T cells sorted from blood. Documented subset: CD45RA+ positively selected. The V and J genes are TRBV7-8 and TRBJ2-7; 8 bases agree with TRBD2. The sequence was collected from a man aged 25 to 45 in good health. The CDR3 nucleotides read TGTGCCAGCAGCTTAGGGCTGAAGCGGGAGACCGGCGAGCAGTACTTC. Its protein is CASSLGLKRETGEQYF.